This T cell receptor beta chain comes out of a study of T cell changes during pregnancy in multiple sclerosis. Repertoires were generated with immunoSEQ multiplex PCR, while TCRdb's copy carries only in-frame clones and drops some. The sample comprises approximately 97,000 clones, about nine tenths of which are singletons, and more than 1.5% rests with the top ten. Germline loops: CDR1 SEHNR, CDR2 FQNEAQ (reference sequence). V dropped 3 bases and J dropped 2 bases, with 17 bases sitting between them. The CDR3 has 17 residues. This specimen consisted of peripheral blood, obtained after pregnancy. The sequence was obtained from a female donor in good health, enrolled as a control in a pregnancy study. The rearrangement uses TRBV7-9 and TRBJ1-5; D is perhaps TRBD1 (6 bases). CDR3 amino acids: CASSFSGEGRGNQPQHF. For the CDR3, the DNA is TGTGCCAGCAGCTTTTCAGGGGAGGGTAGGGGCAATCAGCCCCAGCATTTT. The full variable domain, in which reference TRBV7-9 and TRBJ1-5 provide the parts outside the CDR3, is DTGVSQNPRHKITKRGQNVTFRCDPISEHNRLYWYRQTLGQGPEFLTYFQNEAQLEKSRLLSDRFSAERPKGSFSTLEIQRTEQGDSAMYLCASSFSGEGRGNQPQHFGDGTRLSIL.